Listed below are T cell receptor beta chains from one sample, sequenced in a study of T-cell reconstitution after alpha-beta-depleted transplantation in children. From the PCR reads, TCRdb called clonotypes with MiXCR, one entry per CDR3 protein. The sample records 200,000 to 300,000 distinct CDR3 sequences, more than 20% being singletons. Specimen: PBMCs, mostly from graft donor cells, collected 360 days after TCRalphabeta/CD19-depleted stem cell transplant. These TCRs come from a female patient aged 2-15 years who had a stem cell transplant for congenital amegakaryocytic thrombocytopenia, so the T cells may come from the graft donor. Both conserved end residues are part of each CDR3. D genes are given only for firm matches. Size tells how often a clone was seen (once, few, many) or the class of an expanded clone, and some rows leave it out.

D: TRBD1
V: TRBV30
J: TRBJ2-5
size: NA
CDR3: CAWSWDRKQETQYF
DNA: TGTGCCTGGAGCTGGGACAGGAAACAAGAGACCCAGTACTTC

D: TRBD2
V: TRBV7-7
J: TRBJ2-3
size: NA
CDR3: CASSLDGRAADTQYF
DNA: TGTGCCAGCAGCTTAGACGGGAGGGCTGCAGATACGCAGTATTTT

D: NA
V: TRBV7-8
J: TRBJ1-5
size: many
CDR3: CASSYPGGNGPQHF
DNA: TGTGCCAGCAGCTACCCCGGCGGGAATGGACCCCAGCATTTT

D: NA
V: TRBV4-2
J: TRBJ2-5
size: many
CDR3: CASSPSGGETQYF
DNA: TGTGCCAGCAGCCCTAGTGGGGGAGAGACCCAGTACTTC

D: NA
V: TRBV7-9
J: TRBJ1-1
size: NA
CDR3: CASSSILNTEAFF
DNA: TGTGCCAGCAGCTCTATCCTGAACACTGAAGCTTTCTTT

D: NA
V: TRBV7-2
J: TRBJ2-5
size: NA
CDR3: CASSSSVEETQYF
DNA: TGTGCCAGCAGTTCCTCGGTGGAAGAGACCCAGTACTTC

D: TRBD1
V: TRBV12-3/TRBV12-4
J: TRBJ1-3
size: many
CDR3: CASSSPPTGGNTIYF
DNA: TGTGCCAGCAGTTCCCCACCGACAGGGGGAAACACCATATATTTT

D: NA
V: TRBV3-1
J: TRBJ1-2
size: few
CDR3: CARGEDYGYTF
DNA: TGTGCCCGCGGAGAGGACTATGGCTACACCTTC

D: NA
V: TRBV20-1
J: TRBJ2-7
size: NA
CDR3: CSASSVGTREQYF
DNA: TGCAGTGCTTCCTCTGTGGGTACTCGCGAGCAGTACTTC

D: TRBD1
V: TRBV20-1
J: TRBJ2-3
size: few
CDR3: CSAAQGAQVYTQYF
DNA: TGCAGTGCTGCACAGGGGGCCCAGGTATATACGCAGTATTTT